Only a few counts were recorded for the clone carrying this T cell receptor (beta chain). The antigen is undetermined. Template switching created a universal primer site, and the cDNA included unique molecular identifiers. TCRdb used MiXCR to reprocess the 5' RACE reads, holding one entry per CDR3 protein. The sample consists of around 670,000 distinct CDR3 sequences, roughly 6% of them appearing once. This entry is derived from a study of identical twins. The CDR3 runs to 14 residues. CDR1 is MNHEY and CDR2 is SVGEGT in the germline V gene. Losses at the gene ends were 8 bases for V and 3 bases for J; bases not matched to a gene: 8. Study results and caveats: Models underestimated how often monozygotic twins shared out-of-frame TCR alpha. When twins shared out-of-frame alpha sequences, those sequences had excess low generation probability.

The origin of this receptor is a man younger than 30 in good health. The chain uses TRBV6-2 or TRBV6-3 and TRBJ2-7, with TRBD1 identical over 9 bases. Sequencing was done on a sample of naive T cells sorted from blood. The CDR3 region is CASRNRTGVYEQYF. The CDR3 region has the DNA TGTGCCAGCCGAAACCGGACAGGGGTCTACGAGCAGTACTTC.